These 22 T cell receptor beta chains share one sample of origin, sequenced in a study of CXCR3-negative and CXCR3-positive naive CD8 T cells. The study, taken as a whole, reports: For CXCR3-positive naive cells, TRB CDR3s were more hydrophobic than those of CXCR3-negative naive cells.

It was by 5' RACE with UMI labels that the TRB cDNA libraries were prepared. TCRdb derives one entry per CDR3 protein from the 5' RACE reads, leaving out DNA. The repertoire table contains approximately 130,000 distinct CDR3 sequences. No antigens are known for them. Input material: naive CXCR3+ CD8+ T cells from blood. Noted subset: CD45RO-CCR7+CD27+CD95- naive CD8+ T cells expressing CXCR3 (TNR3+). These receptor sequences come from a human donor in good health. Some clones in this sample may be carry-over from other donors' samples.

This CDR3 reads CASSQGQFHEQYF. V usage is TRBV4-1 and J usage is TRBJ2-7. The V gene's germline CDR1 is MGHRA and CDR2 YSYEKL. The CDR3 has 13 amino acids.

The chain recombines TRBV6-2 or TRBV6-3 with TRBJ2-3; the TCRdb call, TRBD2, lacks DNA for checking. CDR3 size: 16 residues. Germline loops: CDR1 MNHEY, CDR2 SVGEGT. The CDR3 spells CASSYSNSGSDDTQYF.

The rearrangement links TRBV12-3 or TRBV12-4 to TRBJ2-1; without DNA, the TCRdb call of TRBD2 cannot be checked. The CDR3 covers 19 residues. The CDR3 reads CASSFQRFMGASGYGEQFF.

V is TRBV29-1 and J is TRBJ2-1; no DNA is available, so the TRBD2 call from TCRdb remains unchecked. The CDR3 contains 16 residues. Germline lookup yields CDR1 SQVTM and CDR2 ANQGSEA. CDR3 in amino acids: CSVEGGREGEYNEQFF.

The CDR3 sequence is CAWSVTRDTEAFF. The chain combines TRBV30 with TRBJ1-1. The germline V gene has CDR1 GTSNPN and CDR2 SVGIG (reference sequence). The CDR3 length is 13 residues.

V usage is TRBV20-1 and J usage is TRBJ2-1; TCRdb's D call, TRBD1, is unchecked because there is no DNA. This CDR3 comprises 15 residues. CDR1 and CDR2 (germline): DFQATT, SNEGSKA (reference sequence). CDR3 sequence reads: CSAREGPAPYNEQFF.

The chain has TRBV6-2 or TRBV6-3 and TRBJ2-1; TCRdb outputs TRBD1, but without DNA this stays unchecked. This CDR3 is 13 amino acids long. CDR1 MNHEY and CDR2 SVGEGT come from the germline V gene. CDR3 protein: CASSYFGANEQFF.

Here the CDR3 reads CASSRSADYEQYF. The rearrangement links TRBV25-1 to TRBJ2-7; TCRdb indicates TRBD1, and absent DNA this call remains unverified. The germline gives CDR1 MGHDK, CDR2 SYGVNS. The CDR3 extends over 13 amino acids.

V is TRBV18 and J is TRBJ2-5. Germline V gene sequence: CDR1 KGHSH, CDR2 LQKENI. CDR3 length: 15 amino acids. CDR3 region: CASSPTGGKIETQYF. Filled out from reference TRBV18 and TRBJ2-5, the complete variable domain reads NAGVMQNPRHLVRRRGQEARLRCSPMKGHSHVYWYRQLPEEGLKFMVYLQKENIIDESGMPKERFSAEFPKEGPSILRIQQVVRGDSAAYFCASSPTGGKIETQYFGPGTRLLVL.

The chain recombines TRBV13 with TRBJ2-1; TCRdb lists TRBD1, though no DNA is available to test this call. The CDR3 consists of 16 residues. Germline CDR1 is PRHDT and CDR2 is FYEKMQ (reference sequence). This CDR3 reads CASSLGLAGAVDEQFF.

The chain recombines TRBV7-9 with TRBJ1-2; there is no DNA to check the TCRdb D call of TRBD1. CDR1 and CDR2 (germline): SEHNR, FQNEAQ (reference sequence). The CDR3 covers 14 residues. This CDR3 reads CASSLPTGQRGYTF.

V and J are TRBV7-9 and TRBJ2-7. Germline assignment: CDR1 SEHNR and CDR2 FQNEAQ (reference sequence). CDR3 length equals 13 residues. CDR3 loop: CASSQSQKYEQYF.

This chain joins TRBV7-9 and TRBJ2-5. This CDR3 is 13 amino acids long. Germline assignment: CDR1 SEHNR and CDR2 FQNEAQ (reference sequence). The CDR3: CASTLANQETQYF.

The chain links TRBV20-1 to TRBJ2-1; TCRdb's assignment of TRBD1 cannot be checked, as there is no DNA. CDR3 length equals 16 residues. Germline CDR1 DFQATT, CDR2 SNEGSKA (reference sequence). The CDR3 loop is CSARDLLAGGYNEQFF.

The chain is built from TRBV6-5 and TRBJ2-3; TCRdb picks TRBD1, but there is no DNA to check that call. The CDR3 is 17 amino acids. Germline values: CDR1 MNHEY, CDR2 SVGAGI. CDR3 in amino acids: CASRRPGQGASTDTQYF.

The CDR3 here is CASSPRLAGANTGELFF. The J gene is TRBJ2-2, the V gene TRBV7-9; TCRdb's D gene call, TRBD2, goes unchecked for lack of DNA. The CDR3 loop spans 17 amino acids. The V gene's germline CDR1 is SEHNR and CDR2 FQNEAQ (reference sequence).

CDR3 sequence: CASSLTGQGPTDTQYF. The chain employs TRBV27 and TRBJ2-3; lacking DNA, the TRBD1 call made by TCRdb goes unchecked. The CDR3 has 16 amino acids. In germline, CDR1 is MNHEY, CDR2 SMNVEV (reference sequence).

This rearrangement joins TRBV7-6 to TRBJ2-7; TCRdb names TRBD1, which stays unverified in the absence of DNA. From germline, CDR1 is SGHVS and CDR2 FNYEAQ. The CDR3 is 15 amino acids. This CDR3 reads CASSFSGGPLYEQYF.

The chain uses TRBV29-1 and TRBJ1-1. Per germline, CDR1 SQVTM and CDR2 ANQGSEA. CDR3 length: 13 amino acids. CDR3 region: CSVEWGMNTEAFF.

V is TRBV19 and J is TRBJ2-7. CDR3 length: 13 residues. CDR1 LNHDA and CDR2 SQIVND come from the germline V gene (reference sequence). CDR3 protein: CASSTTGLYEQYF.

The chain uses TRBV28 and TRBJ2-3; with no DNA, the TCRdb D assignment of TRBD2 cannot be verified. Germline lookup yields CDR1 MDHEN and CDR2 SYDVKM. This CDR3 spans 16 amino acids. CDR3 loop: CASSLALLPALDTQYF.

V gene TRBV29-1 combines with J gene TRBJ2-1. Germline V CDR1 and CDR2: SQVTM, ANQGSEA. There are 12 residues in the CDR3. Here the CDR3 reads CSVPRTYNEQFF.